The clone carrying this T cell receptor (beta chain) has a single count. Antigen specificity is unknown. This record comes from a study of OX40 agonist ivuxolimab in advanced cancers. Background on the study: Those enrolled were approximately 87% male, with a mean age of roughly 60 years and ages from about 20 to 80. General observations from the study: Clonal expansion from baseline to week 6 occurred in both CD4+ and CD8+ T cells. In a subset of nonresponders, normalized T-cell clonal expansion was also low.

Sampling times: baseline, cycle 4 day 1, cycle 7 day 1. Germline V CDR1 and CDR2: MDHEN, SYDVKM. This CDR3 is 14 amino acids long. V lost 6 bases, J lost 7 bases, and 8 bases stayed unmatched. TCRdb's table, derived via immunoSEQ multiplex PCR, lists solely in-frame clones and lacks some. The sample yields some 94,000 clones, more than 85% seen once. The chain carries TRBV28 and TRBJ1-4, with 7 bases identical to TRBD1. The sequence derives from an adult with an advanced solid tumor such as melanoma, head and neck, liver or kidney cancer. Here the sequenced sample was CD4+ or CD8+ T cells sorted from blood, taken in a trial of the OX40 agonist ivuxolimab. The CDR3 loop reads CASRPTGSLEKLFF. In nucleotides, the CDR3 is TGTGCCAGCAGGCCGACAGGGTCGCTTGAAAAACTGTTTTTT.